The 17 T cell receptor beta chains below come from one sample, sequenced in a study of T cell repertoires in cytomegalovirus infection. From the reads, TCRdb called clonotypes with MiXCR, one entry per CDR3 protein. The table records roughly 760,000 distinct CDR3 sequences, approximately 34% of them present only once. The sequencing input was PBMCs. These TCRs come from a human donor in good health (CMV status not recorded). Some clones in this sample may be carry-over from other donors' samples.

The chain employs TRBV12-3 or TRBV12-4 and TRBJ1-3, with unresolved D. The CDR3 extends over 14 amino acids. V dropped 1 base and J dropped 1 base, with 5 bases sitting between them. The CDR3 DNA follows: TGTGCCAGCAGTTTAGGGAAGTCTGGAAACACCATATATTTT. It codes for CASSLGKSGNTIYF.

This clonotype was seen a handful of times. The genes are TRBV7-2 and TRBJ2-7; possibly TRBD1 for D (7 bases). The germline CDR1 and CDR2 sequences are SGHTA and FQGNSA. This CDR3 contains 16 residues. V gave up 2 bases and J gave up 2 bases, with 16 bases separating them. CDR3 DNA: TGTGCCAGCAGCTTATGGAGGGGGCCTTCCCCCTACGAGCAGTACTTC. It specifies CASSLWRGPSPYEQYF.

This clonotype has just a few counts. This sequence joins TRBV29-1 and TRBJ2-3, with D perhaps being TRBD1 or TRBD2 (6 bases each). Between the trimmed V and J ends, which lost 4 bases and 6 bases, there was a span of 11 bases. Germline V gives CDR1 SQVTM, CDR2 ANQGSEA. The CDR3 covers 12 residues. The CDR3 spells CSVGGASDTQYF. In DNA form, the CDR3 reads TGCAGCGTTGGGGGGGCGAGTGATACGCAGTATTTT.

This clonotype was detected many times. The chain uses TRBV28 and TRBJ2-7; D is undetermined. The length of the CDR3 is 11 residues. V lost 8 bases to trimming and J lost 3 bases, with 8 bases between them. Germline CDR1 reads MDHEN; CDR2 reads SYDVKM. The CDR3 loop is CASGVSYEQYF. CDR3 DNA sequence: TGTGCCAGCGGGGTGAGCTACGAGCAGTACTTC.

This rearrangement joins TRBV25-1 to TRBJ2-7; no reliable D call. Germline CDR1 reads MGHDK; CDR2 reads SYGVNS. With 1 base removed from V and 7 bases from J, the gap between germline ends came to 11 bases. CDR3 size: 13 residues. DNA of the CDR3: TGTGCCAGCAGTGAATCATGGCAGGAAGAGCAGTACTTC. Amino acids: CASSESWQEEQYF.

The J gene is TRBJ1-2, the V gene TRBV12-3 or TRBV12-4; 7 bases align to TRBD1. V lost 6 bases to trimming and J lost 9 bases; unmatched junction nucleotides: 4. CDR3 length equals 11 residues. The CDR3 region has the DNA TGTGCCAGCAGGAACAGGGGACGCTACACCTTC. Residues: CASRNRGRYTF.

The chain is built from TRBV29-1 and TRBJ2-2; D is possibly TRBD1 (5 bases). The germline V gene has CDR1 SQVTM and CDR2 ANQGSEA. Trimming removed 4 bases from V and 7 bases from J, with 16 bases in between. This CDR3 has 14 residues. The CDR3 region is CSVGKGRGNGELFF. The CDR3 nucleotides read TGCAGCGTTGGAAAGGGGCGCGGCAACGGGGAGCTGTTTTTT.

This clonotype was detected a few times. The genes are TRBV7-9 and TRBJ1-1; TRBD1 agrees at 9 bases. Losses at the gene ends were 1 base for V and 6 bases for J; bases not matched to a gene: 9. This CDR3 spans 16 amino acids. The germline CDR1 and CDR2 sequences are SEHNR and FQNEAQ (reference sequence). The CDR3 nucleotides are TGTGCCAGCAGCTTAGGTGGGGACAGGGTTTTCGCTGAAGCTTTCTTT. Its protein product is CASSLGGDRVFAEAFF.

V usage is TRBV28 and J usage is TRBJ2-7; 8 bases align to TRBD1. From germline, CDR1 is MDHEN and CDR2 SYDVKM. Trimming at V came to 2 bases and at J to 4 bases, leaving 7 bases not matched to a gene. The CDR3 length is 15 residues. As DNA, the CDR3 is TGTGCCAGCAGTTTAACGAGGGACAGGAAGTACGAGCAGTACTTC. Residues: CASSLTRDRKYEQYF.

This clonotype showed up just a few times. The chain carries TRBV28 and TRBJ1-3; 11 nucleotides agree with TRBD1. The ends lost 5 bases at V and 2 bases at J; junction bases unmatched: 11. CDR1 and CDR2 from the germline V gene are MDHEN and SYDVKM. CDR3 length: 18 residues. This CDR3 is CASSRPRDRGSPGNTIYF. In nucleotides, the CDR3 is TGTGCCAGCAGTCGTCCCCGGGACAGGGGGTCCCCTGGAAACACCATATATTTT. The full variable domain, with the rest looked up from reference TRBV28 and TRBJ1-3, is DVKVTQSSRYLVKRTGEKVFLECVQDMDHENMFWYRQDPGLGLRLIYFSYDVKMKEKGDIPEGYSVSREKKERFSLILESASTNQTSMYLCASSRPRDRGSPGNTIYFGEGSWLTVV.

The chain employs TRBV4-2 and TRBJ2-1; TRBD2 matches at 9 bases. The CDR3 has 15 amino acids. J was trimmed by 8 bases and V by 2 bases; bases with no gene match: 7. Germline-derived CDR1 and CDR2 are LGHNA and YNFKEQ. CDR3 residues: CASSQTGRLADEQFF. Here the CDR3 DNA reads TGTGCCAGCAGCCAAACTGGTAGACTAGCGGATGAGCAGTTCTTC.

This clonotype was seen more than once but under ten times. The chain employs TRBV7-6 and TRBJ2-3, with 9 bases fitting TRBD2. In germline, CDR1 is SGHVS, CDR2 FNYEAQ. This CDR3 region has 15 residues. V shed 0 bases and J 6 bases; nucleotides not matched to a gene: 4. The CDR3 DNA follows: TGTGCCAGCAGCTTAGCCCCCGGACTAGCGGATACGCAGTATTTT. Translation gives CASSLAPGLADTQYF.

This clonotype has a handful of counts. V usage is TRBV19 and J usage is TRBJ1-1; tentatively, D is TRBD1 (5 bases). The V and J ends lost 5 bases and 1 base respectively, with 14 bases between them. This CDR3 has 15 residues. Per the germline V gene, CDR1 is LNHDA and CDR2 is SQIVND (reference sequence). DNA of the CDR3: TGTGCCAGTAGTCCGGGACGTCTTGCGAACACTGAAGCTTTCTTT. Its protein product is CASSPGRLANTEAFF.

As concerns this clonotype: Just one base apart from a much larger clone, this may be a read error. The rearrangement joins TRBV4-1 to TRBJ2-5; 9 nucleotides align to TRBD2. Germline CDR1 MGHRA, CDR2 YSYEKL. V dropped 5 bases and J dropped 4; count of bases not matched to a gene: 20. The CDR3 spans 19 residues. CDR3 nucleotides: TGCGCCAGCAGCTACCCCACGTCCGGGACTAGCCTAGTGAGAGAGACCCAGTACTTC. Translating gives CASSYPTSGTSLVRETQYF.

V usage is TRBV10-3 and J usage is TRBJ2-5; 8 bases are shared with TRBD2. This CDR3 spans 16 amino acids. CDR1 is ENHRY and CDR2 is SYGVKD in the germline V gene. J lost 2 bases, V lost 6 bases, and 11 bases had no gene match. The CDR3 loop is CAISGGPAGGQETQYF. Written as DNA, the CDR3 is TGTGCCATCAGCGGGGGTCCTGCGGGGGGACAAGAGACCCAGTACTTC.

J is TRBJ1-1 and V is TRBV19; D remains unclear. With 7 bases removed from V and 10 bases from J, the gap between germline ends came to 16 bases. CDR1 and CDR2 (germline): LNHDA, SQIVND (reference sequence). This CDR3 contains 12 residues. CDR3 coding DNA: TGTGCCAGTACTCAAAGGGCGCTTCCAGCTTTCTTT. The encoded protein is CASTQRALPAFF. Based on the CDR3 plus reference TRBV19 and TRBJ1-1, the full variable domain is DGGITQSPKYLFRKEGQNVTLSCEQNLNHDAMYWYRQDPGQGLRLIYYSQIVNDFQKGDIAEGYSVSREKKESFPLTVTSAQKNPTAFYLCASTQRALPAFFGQGTRLTVV.

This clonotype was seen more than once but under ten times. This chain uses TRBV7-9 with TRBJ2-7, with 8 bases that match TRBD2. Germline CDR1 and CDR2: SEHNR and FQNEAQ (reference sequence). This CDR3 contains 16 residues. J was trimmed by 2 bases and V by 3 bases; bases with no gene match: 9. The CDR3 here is CASSFGKSGRAYEQYF. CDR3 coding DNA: TGTGCCAGCAGCTTTGGGAAAAGCGGGAGAGCCTACGAGCAGTACTTC.